The 3 T cell receptor beta chains presented below share a single source sample, sequenced in a study of glioma-infiltrating T cells. Amplification of TCR alpha and beta CDR3 regions from RNA used iRepertoire nested multiplex PCR. TCRdb reprocessed the multiplex PCR reads with MiXCR, giving one entry per CDR3 protein. The sample includes about 140,000 distinct CDR3 sequences, about two fifths of them seen just once. Sample: glioma tissue, nonneoplastic brain tissue, or PBMCs (not recorded which). All receptors come from a human donor with low-grade glioma or glioblastoma, undergoing nonglioma brain surgery, or in good health (not recorded which).

This clonotype came up once. The CDR3 coding sequence is TGTGCCATCCGCGCAACTAATGAAAAACTGTTTTTT. It codes for CAIRATNEKLFF. The rearrangement links TRBV28 to TRBJ1-4; D ambiguous. The CDR3 has 12 amino acids. Per the germline V gene, CDR1 is MDHEN and CDR2 is SYDVKM. The V and J ends lost 10 bases and 0 bases respectively, with 6 bases between them.

The sample holds a few counts of this clonotype. The gene calls are TRBV20-1 and TRBJ1-1; no clear D. The V end was cut by 4 bases, the J end by 3 bases, with 6 bases between. The V gene's germline CDR1 is DFQATT and CDR2 SNEGSKA (reference sequence). This CDR3 is built from 11 residues. The CDR3 protein is CSANGDTEAFF. In nucleotides, the CDR3 is TGCAGTGCTAACGGGGACACTGAAGCTTTCTTT.

The sample holds one count of this clonotype. At one boundary the junction diverges from the germline segment, which might be a read error. V and J are TRBV6-6 and TRBJ2-1; D might be TRBD1 or TRBD2, each matching 5 bases. This CDR3 is 13 amino acids long. CDR1 is MNHNY and CDR2 is SVGAGI in the germline V gene (reference sequence). CDR3 residues: CASTGRISREKFF. The CDR3 bases are TGTGCCAGCACGGGACGGATTTCTCGTGAGAAGTTCTTC.